This T cell receptor beta chain emerged from a study of a mutant IDH1 vaccine in newly diagnosed glioma. Study-level information: Patients in the study were vaccinated eight times, receiving shots in weeks 1, 3, 5, 7, 11, 15, 19 and 23. The treated population exhibited a male proportion of about 60%, a female proportion of 37.5%, and a mean age of around 40 years. Patients previously underwent radiotherapy, temozolomide, or both, and most underwent both. Study-wide points: Across multiple MHC alleles, 93.3% of patients had vaccine-induced responses.

Points on this clone: Antigen specificity is unknown.

Sequenced by immunoSEQ multiplex PCR; TCRdb stores in-frame clones only, minus some. The sample includes under 70,000 clones, about 80% of them seen just once. Time point given: week 5, during vaccination. Vaccine doses each comprised 300 ug of mutant IDH1 20-mer peptide, with topical imiquimod. Source: PBMCs, taken from a glioma patient whose treatment included an IDH1 peptide vaccine. This TCR was sampled from a man aged 25-40 years with glioma.

CDR3 protein: CASSRTSGGATQYF. Here the CDR3 DNA reads TGTGCCAGCAGTAGGACTAGCGGGGGGGCGACCCAGTACTTC. The chain employs TRBV6-5 and TRBJ2-5; 15 positions agree with TRBD2. The CDR3 consists of 14 residues. The V and J ends lost 5 bases and 7 bases, in that order; junction bases with no gene match: 2. In germline, CDR1 is MNHEY, CDR2 SVGAGI.